Each of the 28 T cell receptor beta chains below was sequenced from the same sample in a study of cytomegalovirus exposure and HLA in healthy donors. 60 Vbeta and 13 Jbeta primers were used in PCR. TCRdb keeps only in-frame clones here, not all; method: immunoSEQ multiplex PCR. The table includes 150,000 to 200,000 clones, around four fifths detected once. Sequencing was carried out using PBMCs. These receptor sequences come from a man in his fifties or sixties in good health and CMV-seropositive.

V is TRBV28 and J is TRBJ2-5; 8 nucleotides align to TRBD1. Trimming at V came to 5 bases and at J to 2 bases, leaving 10 bases not matched to a gene. Germline V gives CDR1 MDHEN, CDR2 SYDVKM. CDR3 length equals 16 residues. The CDR3 region is CASSPGTGRGQETQYF. CDR3 nucleotide sequence: TGTGCCAGCAGTCCAGGGACAGGTCGGGGGCAAGAGACCCAGTACTTC. Drawing the rest from reference TRBV28 and TRBJ2-5, the complete variable domain is DVKVTQSSRYLVKRTGEKVFLECVQDMDHENMFWYRQDPGLGLRLIYFSYDVKMKEKGDIPEGYSVSREKKERFSLILESASTNQTSMYLCASSPGTGRGQETQYFGPGTRLLVL.

The CDR3 nucleotides read TGTGCCAGCAGCGTAGGGACAGGAGGCACTGAAGCTTTCTTT. Residues: CASSVGTGGTEAFF. The chain is built from TRBV9 and TRBJ1-1, with TRBD1 identical over 7 bases. CDR1 and CDR2 from the germline V gene are SGDLS and YYNGEE. This CDR3 contains 14 residues. J was trimmed by 4 bases and V by 0 bases; bases with no gene match: 3.

This chain uses TRBV5-1 with TRBJ1-1; weak D call: TRBD1 (6 bases). Germline CDR1 and CDR2: SGHRS and YFSETQ. The length of the CDR3 is 15 residues. V lost 3 bases to trimming and J lost 4 bases, with 16 bases between them. The CDR3 nucleotides are TGCGCCAGCAGCTCGGAAACACAGGGTATCACTGAAGCTTTCTTT. Translating it yields CASSSETQGITEAFF.

The rearrangement joins TRBV28 to TRBJ1-6; 7 nucleotides line up with TRBD1. Germline V gene sequence: CDR1 MDHEN, CDR2 SYDVKM. The CDR3 sequence is 16 residues long. V shed 4 bases and J 11 bases; nucleotides not matched to a gene: 14. CDR3 DNA: TGTGCCAGCAGTTCCGCCTCGGGAGGGGGCGGGACACCCCTCCACTTT. Translated: CASSSASGGGGTPLHF. Drawing the rest from reference TRBV28 and TRBJ1-6, the complete variable domain is DVKVTQSSRYLVKRTGEKVFLECVQDMDHENMFWYRQDPGLGLRLIYFSYDVKMKEKGDIPEGYSVSREKKERFSLILESASTNQTSMYLCASSSASGGGGTPLHFGNGTRLTVT.

The rearrangement links TRBV7-5 to TRBJ2-1; the D call of TRBD2 is as the table states it, not checked on the DNA. TRBV7-5 has pseudogene status. The CDR3 length is 16 residues. The CDR3 coding sequence is TGTGCCAGAAGCTTGAAGGAGCGCCTTCTCCACAATGAGCAGTTCTTC. Residues: CARSLKERLLHNEQFF.

V is TRBV19 and J is TRBJ1-2; the D gene is possibly TRBD1 (6 bases). The V end was cut by 1 base, the J end by 7 bases, with 10 bases between. CDR3 length equals 13 residues. From germline, CDR1 is LNHDA and CDR2 SQIVND (reference sequence). For the CDR3, the DNA is TGTGCCAGTAGTATAGTACAGGGTGGTGGCTACACCTTC. Protein: CASSIVQGGGYTF.

The rearrangement joins TRBV15 to TRBJ2-1; 11 positions agree with TRBD2. The length of the CDR3 is 15 residues. CDR1 and CDR2 from the germline V gene are LNHNV and YYDKDF (reference sequence). Germline trimming cut 4 bases from V and 5 bases from J; bases unmatched to any gene: 4. DNA of the CDR3: TGTGCCACCAGCACCCTAGCGGGAGGCCACAATGAGCAGTTCTTC. This encodes CATSTLAGGHNEQFF.

The sample holds one count of this clone. The chain combines TRBV25-1 with TRBJ1-1; possible D gene TRBD1, 5 bases. The CDR3 is made up of 12 amino acids. The germline gives CDR1 MGHDK, CDR2 SYGVNS. Trimming removed 4 bases from V and 10 bases from J, with 13 bases in between. DNA of the CDR3: TGTGCCAGCAGTGCCGGGGGGGGTCCAGCTTTCTTT. It codes for CASSAGGGPAFF.

The chain couples TRBV11-2 to TRBJ2-1; D possibly corresponds to TRBD2 (6 bases). The CDR3 is 16 amino acids. Germline assignment: CDR1 SGHAT and CDR2 FQNNGV. V was trimmed by 1 base and J by 3 bases, leaving 13 bases between them. CDR3 loop: CASSLGRGEYYNEQFF. DNA of the CDR3: TGTGCCAGCAGCTTAGGGCGCGGGGAATACTACAATGAGCAGTTCTTC.

V and J are TRBV5-3 and TRBJ1-5, with 8 bases that match TRBD1. TRBV5-3 counts as an open reading frame of uncertain function. With 0 bases clipped from V and 6 bases from J, the junction kept 5 bases outside the gene matches. The CDR3 is 15 residues long. For the CDR3, the DNA is TGTGCCAGAAGCTTGGGAGAGACAGGGGTTCAGCCCCAGCATTTT. The encoded protein is CARSLGETGVQPQHF.

The rearrangement links TRBV30 to TRBJ1-5; no clear D. Between the trimmed V and J ends, which lost 0 bases and 6 bases, there was a span of 21 bases. From germline, CDR1 is GTSNPN and CDR2 SVGIG (reference sequence). The CDR3 runs to 17 residues. CDR3 in DNA: TGTGCCTGGAGTGTAAGTGGAACCGTAGTAGGAGGTCAGCCCCAGCATTTT. This gives the protein CAWSVSGTVVGGQPQHF. The whole variable domain, filled in from reference TRBV30 and TRBJ1-5, reads SQTIHQWPATLVQPVGSPLSLECTVEGTSNPNLYWYRQAAGRGLQLLFYSVGIGQISSEVPQNLSASRPQDRQFILSSKKLLLSDSGFYLCAWSVSGTVVGGQPQHFGDGTRLSIL.

The chain employs TRBV7-9 and TRBJ1-1; a possible D gene is TRBD1 (5 bases). The CDR3 extends over 15 amino acids. The germline CDR1 and CDR2 sequences are SEHNR and FQNEAQ (reference sequence). Trimming left V 4 bases short and J 3 bases short, with 15 bases between. The CDR3 DNA reads as TGTGCCAGCAGCTCATCATCCCAGGGTTACACTGAAGCTTTCTTT. It codes for CASSSSSQGYTEAFF.

J is TRBJ2-7 and V is TRBV15; the D gene is possibly TRBD1 (6 bases). Germline-derived CDR1 and CDR2 are LNHNV and YYDKDF (reference sequence). The CDR3 is 12 amino acids. V was pared by 8 bases and J by 3 bases, with 11 bases between. The DNA of the CDR3 is TGTGCCACCGCCATGGACAGCTACGAGCAGTACTTC. It specifies CATAMDSYEQYF. The variable domain in full, with the rest retrieved from reference TRBV15 and TRBJ2-7, is DAMVIQNPRYQVTQFGKPVTLSCSQTLNHNVMYWYQQKSSQAPKLLFHYYDKDFNNEADTPDNFQSRRPNTSFCFLDIRSPGLGDTAMYLCATAMDSYEQYFGPGTRLTVT.

This sequence joins TRBV15 and TRBJ2-1; 9 positions agree with TRBD2. Germline CDR1 LNHNV, CDR2 YYDKDF (reference sequence). V was clipped by 4 bases and J by 8 bases; unmatched bases: 15. The CDR3 covers 17 residues. This CDR3 reads CATSTGLTSGSLDEQFF. The CDR3 DNA sequence: TGTGCCACCAGCACAGGGCTGACTAGCGGATCCCTCGATGAGCAGTTCTTC. Variable domain in full (rest from reference TRBV15 and TRBJ2-1): DAMVIQNPRYQVTQFGKPVTLSCSQTLNHNVMYWYQQKSSQAPKLLFHYYDKDFNNEADTPDNFQSRRPNTSFCFLDIRSPGLGDTAMYLCATSTGLTSGSLDEQFFGPGTRLTVL.

The genes are TRBV13 and TRBJ2-3, with 9 bases fitting TRBD2. Germline CDR1 is PRHDT and CDR2 is FYEKMQ (reference sequence). V trimming: 8 bases; J trimming: 3 bases; junction bases outside the gene matches: 3. The CDR3 sequence is 13 residues long. The CDR3 DNA reads as TGTGCCAGCGCGGCGGGGGGGACAGATACGCAGTATTTT. Translation: CASAAGGTDTQYF. Combining the CDR3 with reference TRBV13 and TRBJ2-3 gives the whole variable domain AAGVIQSPRHLIKEKRETATLKCYPIPRHDTVYWYQQGPGQDPQFLISFYEKMQSDKGSIPDRFSAQQFSDYHSELNMSSLELGDSALYFCASAAGGTDTQYFGPGTRLTVL.

This sequence joins TRBV7-2 and TRBJ2-3; 9 bases map to TRBD2. V shed 4 bases, J shed 3 bases, and the junction held 8 bases outside the gene matches. Germline V CDR1 and CDR2: SGHTA, FQGNSA. The CDR3 runs 16 residues. The CDR3 bases are TGTGCCAGCAGCTGGGTAGCGGGGGTTCCGACAGATACGCAGTATTTT. Translated, it gives CASSWVAGVPTDTQYF.

This chain joins TRBV2 and TRBJ1-2; 8 bases are shared with TRBD1. The V gene end was trimmed by 8 bases and the J gene end by 4 bases; junction bases not matched to a gene: 9. The CDR3 extends over 14 amino acids. Germline-derived CDR1 and CDR2 are SNHLY and FYNNEI. The CDR3 is CASHFGQGTYGYTF. The DNA of the CDR3 is TGTGCCAGCCACTTCGGACAGGGCACCTATGGCTACACCTTC.

The gene calls are TRBV9 and TRBJ2-1, with TRBD2 matching 7 bases. Germline CDR1 is SGDLS and CDR2 is YYNGEE. V was clipped by 0 bases and J by 0 bases; unmatched bases: 3. This CDR3 comprises 16 residues. The CDR3 spells CASSVARGSSYNEQFF. CDR3 DNA: TGTGCCAGCAGCGTAGCGCGGGGGAGCTCCTACAATGAGCAGTTCTTC.

A few counts support this clone. This chain connects TRBV20-1 to TRBJ1-1; the D gene is possibly TRBD1 (5 bases). CDR3 length: 11 amino acids. The germline V and J ends were trimmed by 6 bases and 10 bases, with 15 bases remaining between them. Per the germline V gene, CDR1 is DFQATT and CDR2 is SNEGSKA (reference sequence). The DNA for the CDR3 is TGCAGTGCCCCGGGGGGGGAGGGAGCTTTCTTT. Residues: CSAPGGEGAFF.

The chain links TRBV4-1 to TRBJ1-4; 7 bases line up with TRBD1. Germline V gene lookup returns CDR1 MGHRA and CDR2 YSYEKL. V was pared by 2 bases and J by 8 bases, with 11 bases of the junction left unmatched. This CDR3 spans 16 amino acids. The CDR3 protein is CASSQHQGQINEKLFF. The CDR3 bases are TGCGCCAGCAGCCAACATCAGGGACAGATTAACGAAAAACTGTTTTTT.

This chain joins TRBV10-3 and TRBJ2-7; possible D gene TRBD1, 5 bases. Trimming took off 2 bases at V and 2 bases at J, with 22 bases between the two ends. Germline CDR1 reads ENHRY; CDR2 reads SYGVKD. The CDR3 sequence is 18 residues long. Written as DNA, the CDR3 is TGTGCCATCAGTGAGCCCGAGACACCAGGGATGAGGACCTACGAGCAGTACTTC. Its translation is CAISEPETPGMRTYEQYF.

The V and J genes are TRBV28 and TRBJ1-1, with D unresolved. Trimming took off 3 bases at V and 5 bases at J, with 10 bases between the two ends. The CDR3 contains 13 residues. CDR1 is MDHEN, CDR2 SYDVKM, per germline. The CDR3 loop reads CASSFHRWTEAFF. CDR3 nucleotide sequence: TGTGCCAGCAGTTTCCATAGATGGACTGAAGCTTTCTTT.

A note on this clone: The germline gene is not matched at one end of the junction; a read error may be the cause. Other DNA variants within this sample encode the same CDR3. This chain uses TRBV2 with TRBJ2-1; D perhaps matches TRBD1 (6 bases). Germline CDR1 and CDR2: SNHLY and FYNNEI. The CDR3 runs to 17 residues. CDR3 in amino acids: CASSEVGGHVSYNEQFF. The CDR3 DNA reads TGTGCTAGCAGTGAAGTAGGGGGACACGTCTCCTACAATGAGCAGTTCTTC.

J is TRBJ1-2 and V is TRBV28, with D possibly matching TRBD1 (6 bases). V was cut by 5 bases and J by 4 bases, with 20 bases left in between. The germline V gene encodes CDR1 MDHEN and CDR2 SYDVKM. The CDR3 consists of 16 residues. The CDR3 loop is CASSPPVPGQSYGYTF. As DNA, the CDR3 is TGTGCCAGCAGTCCTCCTGTCCCGGGACAAAGCTATGGCTACACCTTC.

The rearrangement uses TRBV7-9 and TRBJ1-1, with 10 positions matching TRBD1. Germline CDR1 is SEHNR and CDR2 is FQNEAQ (reference sequence). CDR3 length: 13 residues. V trimming: 5 bases; J trimming: 6 bases; junction bases outside the gene matches: 3. The CDR3 bases are TGTGCCAGCAGCCTGACAGGGGGCCCTGAAGCTTTCTTT. Translated: CASSLTGGPEAFF.

CDR3 loop: CASSPTEYSNQPQHF. The CDR3 DNA reads TGTGCCAGCAGCCCCACAGAGTATAGCAATCAGCCCCAGCATTTT. This rearrangement joins TRBV7-2 to TRBJ1-5; D gene uncertain. V lost 5 bases and J lost 0, with 11 bases in between. Germline V gene data show CDR1 as SGHTA and CDR2 as FQGNSA. The CDR3 runs 15 residues.

The rearrangement links TRBV28 to TRBJ1-5, with D possibly matching TRBD1 (5 bases). Trimming took off 6 bases at V and 0 bases at J, with 9 bases between the two ends. Germline lookup yields CDR1 MDHEN and CDR2 SYDVKM. The CDR3 is 14 amino acids. CDR3 amino acids: CASRDNYSNQPQHF. The CDR3 nucleotides read TGTGCCAGCAGGGACAATTATAGCAATCAGCCCCAGCATTTT.

The chain uses TRBV7-8 and TRBJ2-7, with TRBD1 matching 9 bases. Looked up from germline, CDR1 is SGHVS and CDR2 is FQNEAQ. Unmatched junction bases numbered 13, after V lost 5 bases and J lost 5 bases. The CDR3 covers 16 residues. CDR3: CASSNRRDREVHEQYF. The CDR3 DNA reads TGTGCCAGCAGCAACCGCCGGGACAGGGAGGTCCACGAGCAGTACTTC.